Presented here are 24 T cell receptor beta chains from one specimen sequenced in a study of long-term antiretroviral therapy in people with HIV. Version v3.0 of the immunoSEQ assay was performed at survey level. Assay used: immunoSEQ multiplex PCR; TCRdb lists only in-frame clones, some missing. The profile covers 25,000 to 35,000 clones, with 87% appearing a single time and roughly 0.94% taken by the ten largest. Sequencing was performed on unsorted PBMCs, taken 2 years after starting antiretroviral therapy. The source of these receptors is a man in his forties or fifties with HIV.

This clone occurred once. CDR3 amino acids: CAAVSSGSTDTQYF. The CDR3, as DNA: TGTGCCGCCGTATCTAGCGGGAGCACAGATACGCAGTATTTT. This chain connects TRBV30 to TRBJ2-3; 8 nucleotides line up with TRBD2. There are 14 residues in the CDR3. V dropped 8 bases and J dropped 0; count of bases not matched to a gene: 7. The V gene's germline CDR1 is GTSNPN and CDR2 SVGIG (reference sequence).

The gene calls are TRBV28 and TRBJ2-7; 8 nucleotides align to TRBD1. The length of the CDR3 is 14 residues. Germline V gene lookup returns CDR1 MDHEN and CDR2 SYDVKM. V shed 3 bases, J shed 5 bases, and the junction held 6 bases outside the gene matches. The CDR3, as DNA: TGTGCCAGCAGTTTGGGCAGGGGGCCAGACGAGCAGTACTTC. Its translation is CASSLGRGPDEQYF.

The genes are TRBV19 and TRBJ1-5; TRBD1 matches at 12 bases. This CDR3 region has 17 residues. V shed 0 bases and J 5 bases; nucleotides not matched to a gene: 5. The V gene's germline CDR1 is LNHDA and CDR2 SQIVND (reference sequence). This chain's CDR3 is CASSIDGTGGDYQPQHF. The CDR3 region has the DNA TGTGCCAGTAGTATAGACGGGACAGGGGGCGACTATCAGCCCCAGCATTTT.

This rearrangement joins TRBV20-1 to TRBJ2-1; 7 nucleotides line up with TRBD2. The CDR3 totals 10 residues. Germline loops: CDR1 DFQATT, CDR2 SNEGSKA (reference sequence). The CDR3 DNA reads TGCAGCGCTCTAGGGCGGGAGAGGTTCTTC. Its translation is CSALGRERFF.

The chain has TRBV5-1 and TRBJ2-7; D unclear. Trimming removed 4 bases from V and 0 bases from J, with 11 bases in between. The CDR3 consists of 14 residues. From germline, CDR1 is SGHRS and CDR2 YFSETQ. This chain's CDR3 is CASSPPRSSYEQYF. CDR3 nucleotides: TGCGCCAGCAGCCCGCCGAGGAGCTCCTACGAGCAGTACTTC.

In its sample, this clone was seen once. This chain uses TRBV11-1 with TRBJ2-7; 7 bases are a match to TRBD1. The CDR3 is made up of 14 amino acids. Germline V CDR1 and CDR2: SGHAT, FQDESV (reference sequence). Trimming at V came to 2 bases and at J to 4 bases, leaving 5 bases not matched to a gene. The CDR3 is CASSLNRGPYEQYF. The CDR3 nucleotides are TGTGCCAGCAGCTTAAACAGGGGCCCGTACGAGCAGTACTTC.

This sequence joins TRBV19 and TRBJ2-6; D call uncertain. The CDR3 consists of 12 residues. The V end was cut by 1 base, the J end by 5 bases, with 0 bases between. In germline, CDR1 is LNHDA, CDR2 SQIVND (reference sequence). This chain's CDR3 is CASSIGANVLTF. The CDR3 DNA reads TGTGCCAGTAGTATAGGGGCCAACGTCCTGACTTTC.

J is TRBJ2-1 and V is TRBV29-1, with D tentatively TRBD2 (7 bases). This CDR3 region has 15 residues. Germline V gene data show CDR1 as SQVTM and CDR2 as ANQGSEA. Trimming cost V 6 bases and J 4 bases, with 19 bases left between them. The CDR3 region is CSVAGALARYNEQFF. The CDR3, as DNA: TGCAGCGTGGCGGGGGCCCTAGCTCGGTACAATGAGCAGTTCTTC.

This sequence joins TRBV25-1 and TRBJ2-7; the D call may be TRBD1 or TRBD2 (6 bases each). The CDR3 is 17 residues long. Germline CDR1 is MGHDK and CDR2 is SYGVNS. Trimming stripped 3 bases from V and 3 bases from J, with 21 bases between. The CDR3 loop is CASSESGGRSKFYEQYF. CDR3 nucleotides: TGTGCCAGCAGTGAGTCCGGGGGCCGGAGTAAGTTCTACGAGCAGTACTTC.

This rearrangement joins TRBV7-2 to TRBJ2-1, with TRBD2 identical over 8 bases. The CDR3 length is 15 residues. Trimming cost V 0 bases and J 4 bases; bases outside gene matches: 2. CDR1 is SGHTA and CDR2 is FQGNSA in the germline V gene. The CDR3 loop is CASSLASGTYNEQFF. In DNA, the CDR3 is TGTGCCAGCAGCTTAGCTAGCGGGACATACAATGAGCAGTTCTTC.

The rearrangement joins TRBV6-1 to TRBJ2-7; TRBD2 is a possible D gene (6 bases). The V gene lost 6 bases and the J gene lost 2 bases, with 11 bases spanning the gap. The CDR3 is 13 residues long. The V gene's germline CDR1 is MNHNS and CDR2 SASEGT. The CDR3 bases are TGTGCCAGCAGCGGGGACTTGACCTACGAGCAGTACTTC. Residues: CASSGDLTYEQYF.

This sequence joins TRBV19 and TRBJ1-2; 11 bases map to TRBD1. J lost 7 bases, V lost 2 bases, and 6 bases had no gene match. This CDR3 is 15 amino acids long. Germline CDR1 and CDR2: LNHDA and SQIVND (reference sequence). Here the CDR3 reads CASSIPGQGVRGYTF. CDR3 nucleotides: TGTGCCAGTAGTATACCGGGACAGGGGGTGCGTGGCTACACCTTC.

V is TRBV7-9 and J is TRBJ2-3, with D possibly being TRBD1 (5 bases). This CDR3 has 15 amino acids. Germline-derived CDR1 and CDR2 are SEHNR and FQNEAQ (reference sequence). V was pared by 7 bases and J by 3 bases, with 17 bases between. The CDR3 sequence is CASIEASQGTDTQYF. DNA of the CDR3: TGTGCCAGCATCGAAGCCTCGCAGGGAACAGATACGCAGTATTTT.

Turning to this clone: It is unclear where the CDR3 begins or ends on the DNA, so no DNA is shown, and the CDR3 is as TCRdb lists it. The gene calls are TRBV21-1 and TRBJ2-1; no DNA check was done on the table's D call, TRBD2. TRBV21-1 is classified as a pseudogene. Ends included, the CDR3 has 18 residues. CDR3 region: CASSKVGPGTSGANEQFF.

This chain joins TRBV11-2 and TRBJ2-5; D is uncertain. In germline, CDR1 is SGHAT, CDR2 FQNNGV. The CDR3 runs 14 residues. Deletions cut 1 base from V and 2 bases from J, with 8 bases between. The CDR3 DNA follows: TGTGCCAGCAGCTTAGTTACGGGTCAAGAGACCCAGTACTTC. As protein: CASSLVTGQETQYF. Full variable domain (missing parts from reference TRBV11-2 and TRBJ2-5): EAGVAQSPRYKIIEKRQSVAFWCNPISGHATLYWYQQILGQGPKLLIQFQNNGVVDDSQLPKDRFSAERLKGVDSTLKIQPAKLEDSAVYLCASSLVTGQETQYFGPGTRLLVL.

The V and J genes are TRBV7-2 and TRBJ2-1, with a weak D call TRBD2 (5 bases). The CDR3 loop spans 14 amino acids. Per germline, CDR1 SGHTA and CDR2 FQGNSA. The ends were cut back, 1 base at V and 9 bases at J, with 13 bases in the middle. CDR3 sequence: CASSLVLIAGEQFF. The CDR3 DNA follows: TGTGCCAGCAGCTTAGTGCTGATCGCGGGTGAGCAGTTCTTC.

This sequence joins TRBV2 and TRBJ1-1; a possible D gene is TRBD1 (5 bases). Trimming removed 2 bases at V and 0 bases at J, with 10 bases between. The V gene's germline CDR1 is SNHLY and CDR2 FYNNEI. This CDR3 is built from 15 residues. The CDR3 here is CASSEQGIVNTEAFF. As DNA, the CDR3 is TGTGCCAGCAGTGAACAGGGAATCGTGAACACTGAAGCTTTCTTT.

The genes are TRBV4-3 and TRBJ1-1; no definite D call. The CDR3 spans 15 residues. The germline V and J ends were trimmed by 4 bases and 1 base, with 13 bases remaining between them. Germline V gene lookup returns CDR1 LGHNA and CDR2 YSLEER. Written as DNA, the CDR3 is TGCGCCAGCAGCCGACTGGGGAGACCGAACACTGAAGCTTTCTTT. Encoded protein: CASSRLGRPNTEAFF.

As regards this clone: At one of its ends the junction is not consistent with the germline gene, which may arise from a read error. The rearrangement links TRBV7-7 to TRBJ2-7; 9 bases align to TRBD1. The CDR3 is 14 amino acids. Germline CDR1 SSHAT, CDR2 FNYEAQ (reference sequence). CDR3 amino acids: CASSRDRDSYEQYF. In DNA, the CDR3 is TGTGCTAGCAGCCGGGACAGGGATAGCTACGAGCAGTACTTC.

The chain joins TRBV7-2 to TRBJ2-1; D is undetermined. Trimming removed 5 bases at V and 0 bases at J, with 11 bases between. This CDR3 region has 15 residues. CDR1 is SGHTA and CDR2 is FQGNSA in the germline V gene. Written as DNA, the CDR3 is TGTGCCAGCAGCCTGGCCTCTAGCTCCTACAATGAGCAGTTCTTC. It encodes CASSLASSSYNEQFF.

This sequence joins TRBV29-1 and TRBJ1-2; possible D gene TRBD1, 5 bases. The V gene's germline CDR1 is SQVTM and CDR2 ANQGSEA. This CDR3 spans 13 amino acids. Trimming took 4 bases from V and 1 from J, leaving 10 bases between them. CDR3 amino acids: CSVVGPVNYGYTF. Here the CDR3 DNA reads TGCAGCGTTGTGGGACCGGTTAACTATGGCTACACCTTC. The full variable domain, completed using reference TRBV29-1 and TRBJ1-2, is SAVISQKPSRDICQRGTSLTIQCQVDSQVTMMFWYRQQPGQSLTLIATANQGSEATYESGFVIDKFPISRPNLTFSTLTVSNMSPEDSSIYLCSVVGPVNYGYTFGSGTRLTVV.

In its sample, this clone was seen a few times. The V gene is TRBV2, the J gene TRBJ2-5, with D tentatively TRBD1 (6 bases). Trimming pared 6 bases from V and 7 bases from J, leaving 15 bases between. The CDR3 contains 13 residues. Germline V CDR1 and CDR2: SNHLY, FYNNEI. The CDR3 coding sequence is TGTGCCAGCAGCGCAGGGGTAGGGGCGACCCAGTACTTC. Its translation is CASSAGVGATQYF.

The gene calls are TRBV4-1 and TRBJ1-2, with D possibly being TRBD1 (5 bases). Germline CDR1 MGHRA, CDR2 YSYEKL. V was cut by 2 bases and J by 4 bases, with 11 bases left in between. The CDR3 totals 14 residues. The CDR3 region is CASSQTGGLYGYTF. The CDR3, as DNA: TGCGCCAGCAGCCAAACGGGGGGACTCTATGGCTACACCTTC.

V usage is TRBV9 and J usage is TRBJ2-7; 9 bases map to TRBD1. The germline V gene encodes CDR1 SGDLS and CDR2 YYNGEE. The V segment lost 3 bases and the J segment 3 bases; nucleotides outside the gene matches: 1. The CDR3 runs 13 residues. The DNA for the CDR3 is TGTGCCAGCAGCGCGACAGGGGGCTACGAGCAGTACTTC. Translated, it gives CASSATGGYEQYF.